This T cell receptor (beta chain) was captured in a study of shared clonotypes between healthy human individuals. Libraries were prepared by immunoSEQ multiplex PCR; TCRdb keeps only in-frame clonotypes and omits some of them. The data contain 2 million to 2.5 million clones, 85% to 95% of them singletons. Germline values: CDR1 SGHNT, CDR2 YYREEE (reference sequence). V was cut by 5 bases and J by 10 bases, with 12 bases left in between. This CDR3 region has 12 residues. The gene calls are TRBV5-4 and TRBJ1-4; D is unresolved. This TCR came from a man aged 18 to 29 in good health. Some clones in this sample may be carry-over from other donors' samples. Sequencing input: naive CD4+ T cells from PBMCs. The subset here: CD45RA+ positively selected. CDR3 residues: CASSNKVGKLFF. As DNA, the CDR3 is TGTGCCAGCAGTAACAAAGTGGGAAAACTGTTTTTT.